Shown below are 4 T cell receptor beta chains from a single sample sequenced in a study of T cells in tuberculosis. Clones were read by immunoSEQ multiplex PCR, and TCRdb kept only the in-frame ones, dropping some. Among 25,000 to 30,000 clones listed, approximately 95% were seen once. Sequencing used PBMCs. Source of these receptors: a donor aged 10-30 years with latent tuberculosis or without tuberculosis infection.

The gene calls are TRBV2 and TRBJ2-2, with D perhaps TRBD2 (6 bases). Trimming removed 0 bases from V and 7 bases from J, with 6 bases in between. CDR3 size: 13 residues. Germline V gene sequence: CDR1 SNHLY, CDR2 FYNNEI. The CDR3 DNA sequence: TGTGCCAGCAGTGAAGCGCGGGGCGGGGAGCTGTTTTTT. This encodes CASSEARGGELFF.

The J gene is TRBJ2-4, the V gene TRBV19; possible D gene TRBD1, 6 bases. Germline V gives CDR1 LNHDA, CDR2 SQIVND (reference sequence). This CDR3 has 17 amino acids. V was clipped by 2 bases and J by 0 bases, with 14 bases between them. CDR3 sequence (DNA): TGTGCCAGTAGTATAAAGGGGGACGGTGTAGCCAAAAACATTCAGTACTTC. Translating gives CASSIKGDGVAKNIQYF.

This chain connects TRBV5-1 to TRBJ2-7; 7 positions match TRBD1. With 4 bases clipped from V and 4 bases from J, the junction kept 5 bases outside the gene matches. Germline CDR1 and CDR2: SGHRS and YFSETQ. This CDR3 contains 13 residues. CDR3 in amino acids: CASSRDSIYEQYF. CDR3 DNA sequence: TGCGCCAGCAGCAGGGACAGTATATACGAGCAGTACTTC.

CDR3 sequence reads: CASCIGQGSYEQYF. Written as DNA, the CDR3 is TGCGCCAGCTGTATAGGACAGGGCAGCTACGAGCAGTACTTC. The rearrangement links TRBV5-1 to TRBJ2-7, with 8 bases matching TRBD1. Germline lookup yields CDR1 SGHRS and CDR2 YFSETQ. V was clipped by 7 bases and J by 3 bases; unmatched bases: 9. The CDR3 has 14 amino acids.